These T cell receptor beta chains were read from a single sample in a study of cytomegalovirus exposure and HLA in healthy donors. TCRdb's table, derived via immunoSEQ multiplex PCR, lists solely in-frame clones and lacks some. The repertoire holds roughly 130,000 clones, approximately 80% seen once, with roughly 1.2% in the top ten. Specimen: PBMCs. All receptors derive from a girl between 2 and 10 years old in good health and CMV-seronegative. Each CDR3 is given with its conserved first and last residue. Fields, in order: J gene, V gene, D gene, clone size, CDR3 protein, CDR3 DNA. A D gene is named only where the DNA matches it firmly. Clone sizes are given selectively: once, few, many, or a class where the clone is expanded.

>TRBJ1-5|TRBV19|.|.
CASSGPGQPQHF
TGTGCCTCCTCAGGGCCCGGTCAGCCCCAGCATTTT
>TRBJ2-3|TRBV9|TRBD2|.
CASSVTGSGGVFGTDTQYF
TGTGCCAGCAGCGTGACCGGCAGCGGGGGGGTTTTCGGCACAGATACGCAGTATTTT
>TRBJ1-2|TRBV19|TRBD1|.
CASSTQGAHGYTF
TGTGCCAGTAGTACCCAGGGGGCCCATGGCTACACCTTC
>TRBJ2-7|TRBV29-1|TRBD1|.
CSVTSGGSYEQYF
TGCAGCGTTACCTCAGGGGGCAGCTACGAGCAGTACTTC
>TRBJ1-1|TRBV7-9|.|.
CASTPSGGANTEAFF
TGTGCCAGCACCCCGTCCGGGGGGGCGAACACTGAAGCTTTCTTT
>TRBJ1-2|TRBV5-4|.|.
CASTQTGLWGYTF
TGTGCCAGCACCCAAACAGGGTTGTGGGGCTACACCTTC
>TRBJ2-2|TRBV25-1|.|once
CASSEYGSFHGDTGELFF
TGTGCCAGCAGTGAATACGGTTCCTTTCACGGAGACACCGGGGAGCTGTTTTTT
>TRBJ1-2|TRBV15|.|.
CATSRDLGGMGNYGYTF
TGTGCCACCAGCAGAGATTTAGGGGGTATGGGGAACTATGGCTACACCTTC
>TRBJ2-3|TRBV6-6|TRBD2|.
CASSLQLAGMGNTQYF
TGTGCCAGCAGTCTCCAACTAGCGGGGATGGGTAATACGCAGTATTTT
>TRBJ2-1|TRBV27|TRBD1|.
CASGTGGIDRGQSYNEQFF
TGTGCCAGCGGTACAGGGGGGATAGACAGGGGGCAGTCCTACAATGAGCAGTTCTTC
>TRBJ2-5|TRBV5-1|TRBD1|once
CASSSGDRDQETQYF
TGCGCCAGCAGCTCCGGTGACAGGGATCAAGAGACCCAGTACTTC
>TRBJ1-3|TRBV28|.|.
CASSFAQVSGNTIYF
TGTGCCAGCAGTTTTGCCCAGGTCTCGGGAAACACCATATATTTT
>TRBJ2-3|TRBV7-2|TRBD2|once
CASSLVGTAGGDTQYF
TGTGCCAGCAGCTTAGTCGGGACTGCGGGAGGGGATACGCAGTATTTT
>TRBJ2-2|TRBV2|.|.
CASNPVGDTGELFF
TGTGCCAGCAACCCTGTCGGGGACACCGGGGAGCTGTTTTTT
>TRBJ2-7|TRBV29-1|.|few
CSVEDPGSYEQYF
TGCAGCGTTGAAGATCCGGGTTCCTACGAGCAGTACTTC
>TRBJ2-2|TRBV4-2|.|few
CASSRQVGGTGELFF
TGTGCCAGCAGCCGTCAAGTGGGGGGTACCGGGGAGCTGTTTTTT
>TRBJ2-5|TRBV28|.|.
CATHRNPRETQYF
TGTGCCACTCACAGGAATCCTAGGGAGACCCAGTACTTC
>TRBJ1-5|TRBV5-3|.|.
CARSLKNRVGQPQHF
TGTGCCAGAAGCCTTAAAAACAGGGTGGGCCAGCCCCAGCATTTT
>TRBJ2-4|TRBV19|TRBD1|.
CASSIVRGRNIQYF
TGTGCCAGTAGTATAGTCAGGGGGCGAAACATTCAGTACTTC
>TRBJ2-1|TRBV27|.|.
CASNPRQGWGDEQFF
TGTGCCAGCAACCCGAGGCAGGGCTGGGGCGATGAGCAGTTCTTC
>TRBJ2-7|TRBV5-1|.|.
CASSLGVSGSYEQYF
TGCGCCAGCAGCTTGGGAGTTTCAGGTTCCTACGAGCAGTACTTC
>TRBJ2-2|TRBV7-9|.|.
CASSGRDLTGELFF
TGTGCCAGCAGCGGACGGGATTTAACCGGGGAGCTGTTTTTT
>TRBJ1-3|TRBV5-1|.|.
CASSLGENSGNTIYF
TGCGCCAGCAGCTTGGGCGAAAACTCTGGAAACACCATATATTTT
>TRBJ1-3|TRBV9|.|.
CASSVGWGAGNTIYF
TGTGCCAGCAGCGTAGGGTGGGGGGCTGGAAACACCATATATTTT
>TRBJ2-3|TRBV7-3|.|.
CASSIQGRSDTQYF
TGTGCCAGCAGCATACAAGGGAGGTCGGATACGCAGTATTTT
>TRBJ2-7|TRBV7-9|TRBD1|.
CASSLDRGAYEQYF
TGTGCCAGCAGCCTCGACAGGGGAGCCTACGAGCAGTACTTC
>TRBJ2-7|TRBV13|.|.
CASSQRGTDYEQYF
TGTGCCAGCAGCCAACGGGGGACGGACTACGAGCAGTACTTC
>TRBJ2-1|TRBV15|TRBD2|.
CATSKGLEYDEQFF
TGTGCCACCAGCAAGGGACTAGAGTACGATGAGCAGTTCTTC
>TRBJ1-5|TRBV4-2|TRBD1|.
CASSQEKGQLNRPQHF
TGTGCCAGCAGCCAAGAAAAGGGACAGCTAAATCGGCCCCAGCATTTT
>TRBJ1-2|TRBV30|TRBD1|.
CAWIEKGGSYGYTF
TGTGCCTGGATAGAGAAAGGGGGCAGCTATGGCTACACCTTC
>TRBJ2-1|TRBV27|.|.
CASSPGTSSYNEQFF
TGTGCCAGCAGCCCCGGGACTTCCTCCTACAATGAGCAGTTCTTC
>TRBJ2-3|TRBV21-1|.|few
CASSKVGLGACTDTQYF
.
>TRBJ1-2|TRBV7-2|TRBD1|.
CASSSKHDPGTGGYYGYTF
TGTGCCAGCAGCTCCAAACACGACCCCGGGACAGGAGGGTACTATGGCTACACCTTC
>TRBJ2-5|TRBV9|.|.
CASSVGQAQETQYF
TGTGCCAGCAGCGTAGGACAGGCCCAAGAGACCCAGTACTTC
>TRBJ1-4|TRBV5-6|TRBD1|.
CASSLFGTGREKLFF
TGTGCCAGCAGCTTGTTCGGGACAGGGCGCGAAAAACTGTTTTTT
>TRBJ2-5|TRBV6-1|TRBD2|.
CASSGLAGANQETQYF
TGTGCCAGCAGTGGACTAGCGGGGGCCAACCAAGAGACCCAGTACTTC
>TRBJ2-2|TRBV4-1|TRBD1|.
CASSQATPGQGSGELFF
TGCGCCAGCAGCCAAGCCACCCCGGGACAGGGATCCGGGGAGCTGTTTTTT
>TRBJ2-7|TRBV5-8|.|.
CASSLVSRAGSYEQYF
TGTGCCAGCAGCTTGGTCTCCAGGGCGGGGTCCTACGAGCAGTACTTC
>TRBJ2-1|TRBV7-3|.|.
CASSLMGAVYNEQFF
TGTGCCAGCAGCTTAATGGGAGCCGTTTACAATGAGCAGTTCTTC
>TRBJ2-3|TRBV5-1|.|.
CASSLASSTDTQYF
TGCGCCAGCAGCTTGGCCTCCAGCACAGATACGCAGTATTTT
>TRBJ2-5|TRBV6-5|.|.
CASRGRETQYF
TGTGCCAGCAGGGGCAGAGAGACCCAGTACTTC
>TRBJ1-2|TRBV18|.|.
CASSPGGDYGYTF
TGTGCCAGCTCACCAGGAGGGGACTATGGCTACACCTTC
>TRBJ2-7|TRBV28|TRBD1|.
CASRRPGQGLYEQYF
TGTGCCAGCAGACGACCGGGACAGGGTTTATACGAGCAGTACTTC
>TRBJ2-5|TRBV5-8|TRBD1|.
CASSLIQGVSYRTYF
TGTGCCAGCAGTTTGATACAGGGGGTGAGCTATCGTACGTACTTC
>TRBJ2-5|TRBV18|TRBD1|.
CASSPGTGVTTQYF
TGTGCCAGCTCACCCGGGACAGGGGTCACGACCCAGTACTTC
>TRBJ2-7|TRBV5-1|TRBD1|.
CASSSGQGADEQYF
TGCGCCAGCAGCTCCGGACAGGGGGCGGACGAGCAGTACTTC
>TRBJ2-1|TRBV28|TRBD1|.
CASSFLGQSQFF
TGTGCCAGCAGTTTCTTGGGACAGTCGCAGTTCTTC
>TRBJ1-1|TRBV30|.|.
CAWFRTAEAFF
TGTGCCTGGTTCCGGACAGCTGAAGCTTTCTTT
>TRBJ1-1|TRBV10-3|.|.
CAISEPRGSTEAFF
TGTGCCATCAGTGAGCCTCGGGGATCTACTGAAGCTTTCTTT
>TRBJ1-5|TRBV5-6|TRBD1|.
CASSPGTAGNQPQHF
TGTGCCAGCAGCCCCGGGACAGCAGGGAATCAGCCCCAGCATTTT
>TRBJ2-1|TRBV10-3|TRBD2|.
CAISEGRWSGRADNEQFF
TGTGCCATCAGTGAGGGTCGGTGGAGCGGGAGGGCCGACAATGAGCAGTTCTTC
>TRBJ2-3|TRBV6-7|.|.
CASSYPMEDTQYF
TGTGCCAGCAGTTATCCCATGGAGGATACGCAGTATTTT
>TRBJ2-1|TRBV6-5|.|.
CASNPTGSSYNEQFF
TGTGCCAGCAATCCCACTGGGAGCTCCTACAATGAGCAGTTCTTC
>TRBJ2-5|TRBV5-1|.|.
CASSYTIGNTQETQYF
TGCGCCAGCAGCTATACTATCGGAAACACCCAAGAGACCCAGTACTTC
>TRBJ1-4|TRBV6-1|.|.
CASSGYRATNEKLFF
TGTGCCAGCAGTGGATACAGGGCCACTAATGAAAAACTGTTTTTT
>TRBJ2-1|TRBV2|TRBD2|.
CATALAGGPNEQFF
TGTGCCACCGCACTAGCGGGAGGGCCGAATGAGCAGTTCTTC
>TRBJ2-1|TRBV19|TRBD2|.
CASRIERGSYNEQFF
TGTGCCAGTAGAATTGAGCGGGGGAGTTACAATGAGCAGTTCTTC
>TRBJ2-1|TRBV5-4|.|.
CASSLDFFRGNEQFF
TGTGCCAGCAGCTTGGACTTCTTCAGGGGCAATGAGCAGTTCTTC
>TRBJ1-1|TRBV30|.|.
CAWSQGFGTEAFF
TGTGCCTGGAGTCAGGGGTTCGGCACTGAAGCTTTCTTT